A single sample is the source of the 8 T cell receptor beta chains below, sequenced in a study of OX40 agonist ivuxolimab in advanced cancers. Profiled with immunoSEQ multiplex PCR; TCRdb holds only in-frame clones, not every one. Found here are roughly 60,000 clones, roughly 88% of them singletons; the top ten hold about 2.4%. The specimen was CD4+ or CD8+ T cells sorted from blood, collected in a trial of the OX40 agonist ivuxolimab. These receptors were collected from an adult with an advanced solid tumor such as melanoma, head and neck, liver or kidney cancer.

CDR3 protein: CASSRDNREEKLFF. CDR3 nucleotides: TGTGCCAGCAGCCGGGACAACCGGGAAGAAAAACTGTTTTTT. The chain links TRBV6-5 to TRBJ1-4; D may be TRBD1 (6 bases). V lost 6 bases, J lost 8 bases, and 16 bases lay in between. The CDR3 runs 14 residues. Germline V CDR1 and CDR2: MNHEY, SVGAGI.

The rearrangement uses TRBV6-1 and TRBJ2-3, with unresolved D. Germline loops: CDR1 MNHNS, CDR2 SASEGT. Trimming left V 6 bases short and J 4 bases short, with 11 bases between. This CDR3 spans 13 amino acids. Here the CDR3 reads CASRARQADTQYF. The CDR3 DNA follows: TGTGCCAGCAGAGCTCGTCAGGCAGATACGCAGTATTTT.

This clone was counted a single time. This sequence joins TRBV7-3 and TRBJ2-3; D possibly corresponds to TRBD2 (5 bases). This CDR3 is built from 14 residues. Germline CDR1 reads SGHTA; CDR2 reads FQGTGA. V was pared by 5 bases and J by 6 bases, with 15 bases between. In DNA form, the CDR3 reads TGTGCCAGCAGCCGAACGGGGTCCGGGGATACGCAGTATTTT. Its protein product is CASSRTGSGDTQYF. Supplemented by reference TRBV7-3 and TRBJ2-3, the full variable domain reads GAGVSQTPSNKVTEKGKYVELRCDPISGHTALYWYRQSLGQGPEFLIYFQGTGAADDSGLPNDRFFAVRPEGSVSTLKIQRTERGDSAVYLCASSRTGSGDTQYFGPGTRLTVL.

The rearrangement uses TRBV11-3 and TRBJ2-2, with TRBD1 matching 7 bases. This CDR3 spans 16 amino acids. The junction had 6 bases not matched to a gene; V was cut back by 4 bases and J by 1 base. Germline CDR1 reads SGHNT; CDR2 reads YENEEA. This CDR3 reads CASSSPGQRNTGELFF. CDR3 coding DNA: TGTGCCAGCAGCTCTCCGGGACAGAGGAACACCGGGGAGCTGTTTTTT.

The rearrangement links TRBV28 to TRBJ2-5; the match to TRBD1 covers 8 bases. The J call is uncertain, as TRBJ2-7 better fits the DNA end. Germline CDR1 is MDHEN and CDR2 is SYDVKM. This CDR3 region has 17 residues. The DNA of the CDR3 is TGTGCCAGCAGTTATCACCTCCTCAGGGGGCAGTCCTACGAGCAGTACTTC. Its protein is CASSYHLLRGQSYEQYF.

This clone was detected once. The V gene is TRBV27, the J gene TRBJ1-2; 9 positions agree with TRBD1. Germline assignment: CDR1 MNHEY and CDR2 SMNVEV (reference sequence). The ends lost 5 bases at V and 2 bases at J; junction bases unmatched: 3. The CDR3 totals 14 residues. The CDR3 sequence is CASSRQGGNYGYTF. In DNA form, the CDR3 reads TGTGCCAGCAGTCGACAGGGGGGGAACTATGGCTACACCTTC.

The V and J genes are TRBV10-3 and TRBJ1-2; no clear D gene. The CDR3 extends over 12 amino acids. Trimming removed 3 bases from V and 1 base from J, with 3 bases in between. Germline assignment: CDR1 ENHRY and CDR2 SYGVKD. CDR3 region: CAISESNYGYTF. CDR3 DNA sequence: TGTGCCATCAGTGAAAGTAACTATGGCTACACCTTC.

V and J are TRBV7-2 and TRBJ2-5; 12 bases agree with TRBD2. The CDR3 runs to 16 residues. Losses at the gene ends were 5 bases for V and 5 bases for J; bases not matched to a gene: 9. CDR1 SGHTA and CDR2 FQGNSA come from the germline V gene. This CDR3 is CASSPPGLAGRETQYF. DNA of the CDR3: TGTGCCAGCAGCCCGCCGGGACTAGCGGGCCGTGAGACCCAGTACTTC.